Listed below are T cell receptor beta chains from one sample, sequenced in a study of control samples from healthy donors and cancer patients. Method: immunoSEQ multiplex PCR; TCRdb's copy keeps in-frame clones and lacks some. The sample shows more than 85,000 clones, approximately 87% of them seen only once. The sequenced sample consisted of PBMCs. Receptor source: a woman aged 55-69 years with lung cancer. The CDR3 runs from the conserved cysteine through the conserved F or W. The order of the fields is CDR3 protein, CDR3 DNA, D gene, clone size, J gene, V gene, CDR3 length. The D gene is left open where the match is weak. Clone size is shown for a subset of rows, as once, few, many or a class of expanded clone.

CDR3: CASSLNRGPYGYTF
DNA: TGTGCCAGCAGCTTAAACAGGGGGCCTTATGGCTACACCTTC
D: TRBD1
size: NA
J: TRBJ1-2
V: TRBV7-2
length: 14

CDR3: CASSPDPQNFYGYTF
DNA: TGCGCCAGCAGCCCAGACCCACAGAACTTCTATGGCTACACCTTC
D: NA
size: NA
J: TRBJ1-2
V: TRBV5-1
length: 15

CDR3: CASSLEGLASSEQYF
DNA: TGTGCCAGCAGCTTAGAAGGACTAGCATCCTCCGAGCAGTACTTC
D: TRBD2
size: NA
J: TRBJ2-7
V: TRBV7-8
length: 15

CDR3: CASSPTGTSGANVLTF
DNA: TGTGCCAGCAGCCCGACAGGGACTTCTGGGGCCAACGTCCTGACTTTC
D: NA
size: NA
J: TRBJ2-6
V: TRBV6-2/TRBV6-3
length: 16

CDR3: CASSSKADTEAFF
DNA: TGTGCCAGCAGTTCGAAGGCAGACACTGAAGCTTTCTTT
D: NA
size: few
J: TRBJ1-1
V: TRBV27
length: 13

CDR3: CASSYGSSGGELFF
DNA: TGTGCCAGCAGTTACGGTAGCTCGGGCGGGGAGCTGTTTTTT
D: NA
size: once
J: TRBJ2-2
V: TRBV6-5
length: 14

CDR3: CAWSLTSGYYNEQFF
DNA: TGTGCCTGGAGTCTGACTAGCGGCTACTACAATGAGCAGTTCTTC
D: TRBD2
size: NA
J: TRBJ2-1
V: TRBV30
length: 15

CDR3: CASSFQGRWRNTEAFF
DNA: TGTGCCAGCAGCTTCCAGGGCCGATGGCGGAACACTGAAGCTTTCTTT
D: NA
size: NA
J: TRBJ1-1
V: TRBV5-5
length: 16

CDR3: CASSIAGPLYEQYF
DNA: TGTGCCAGTAGTATAGCTGGCCCTCTCTACGAGCAGTACTTC
D: NA
size: NA
J: TRBJ2-7
V: TRBV19
length: 14

CDR3: CASTESGYGYTF
DNA: TGTGCCAGCACGGAGTCTGGCTATGGCTACACCTTC
D: NA
size: NA
J: TRBJ1-2
V: TRBV5-4
length: 12

CDR3: CASSQDYLRGTRAYNEQFF
DNA: TGCGCCAGCAGCCAAGATTATCTAAGAGGGACTAGAGCGTACAATGAGCAGTTCTTC
D: TRBD2
size: NA
J: TRBJ2-1
V: TRBV4-3
length: 19

CDR3: CASSQRLDRDFYNSPLHF
DNA: TGCGCCAGCAGCCAGCGCCTAGACAGGGACTTTTATAATTCACCCCTCCACTTT
D: TRBD1
size: NA
J: TRBJ1-6
V: TRBV4-1
length: 18

CDR3: CASSRGAANYGYTF
DNA: TGCGCCAGCAGCCGGGGGGCTGCCAACTATGGCTACACCTTC
D: NA
size: NA
J: TRBJ1-2
V: TRBV4-3
length: 14

CDR3: CASSPGTYQPQHF
DNA: TGTGCCAGCAGTCCGGGGACATATCAGCCCCAGCATTTT
D: NA
size: NA
J: TRBJ1-5
V: TRBV6-2/TRBV6-3
length: 13

CDR3: CASSLGSRLYSNQPQHF
DNA: TGTGCCAGCAGTTTAGGAAGCAGGCTATATAGCAATCAGCCCCAGCATTTT
D: NA
size: NA
J: TRBJ1-5
V: TRBV28
length: 17

CDR3: CASRPGAAGSGELFF
DNA: TGTGCCAGCCGCCCGGGTGCCGCGGGGTCCGGGGAGCTGTTTTTT
D: NA
size: NA
J: TRBJ2-2
V: TRBV7-2
length: 15

CDR3: CASSPRTSGSEQYF
DNA: TGTGCCAGCAGCCCAAGGACTAGCGGGAGCGAGCAGTACTTC
D: TRBD2
size: NA
J: TRBJ2-7
V: TRBV11-3
length: 14

CDR3: CASSESIANQYNEQFF
DNA: TGTGCCAGCAGTGAATCGATAGCGAACCAATACAATGAGCAGTTCTTC
D: NA
size: NA
J: TRBJ2-1
V: TRBV6-1
length: 16

CDR3: CASSQGSSQTHEQFF
DNA: TGTGCCAGCAGCCAAGGGTCCTCCCAGACACATGAGCAGTTCTTC
D: NA
size: NA
J: TRBJ2-1
V: TRBV3-1/TRBV3-2
length: 15

CDR3: CASSLDRGLEAFF
DNA: TGTGCCAGCAGCTTAGACAGGGGGCTTGAAGCTTTCTTT
D: TRBD1
size: NA
J: TRBJ1-1
V: TRBV5-6
length: 13

CDR3: CASSKGEGTEAFF
DNA: TGTGCCAGCAGTAAAGGGGAGGGTACTGAAGCTTTCTTT
D: NA
size: NA
J: TRBJ1-1
V: TRBV2
length: 13

CDR3: CASSPLVNYEQYF
DNA: TGTGCCAGCAGCCCACTAGTGAACTACGAGCAGTACTTC
D: NA
size: NA
J: TRBJ2-7
V: TRBV6-2/TRBV6-3
length: 13

CDR3: CASSLGAGTYNEQFF
DNA: TGTGCCAGCAGCTTAGGAGCGGGAACGTACAATGAGCAGTTCTTC
D: TRBD2
size: NA
J: TRBJ2-1
V: TRBV7-9
length: 15

CDR3: CASSEGQGSSYEQYF
DNA: TGTGCCAGCAGCGAGGGACAGGGAAGCTCCTACGAGCAGTACTTC
D: TRBD1
size: few
J: TRBJ2-7
V: TRBV5-4
length: 15

CDR3: CASSLDRVSGNTIYF
DNA: TGTGCCAGCAGCTTAGACAGGGTCTCTGGAAACACCATATATTTT
D: NA
size: NA
J: TRBJ1-3
V: TRBV11-2
length: 15

CDR3: CASSADRVGGYTF
DNA: TGTGCCAGCAGTGCGGACAGGGTCGGTGGCTACACCTTC
D: TRBD1
size: NA
J: TRBJ1-2
V: TRBV2
length: 13

CDR3: CAWMEPGGVHGYTF
DNA: TGTGCCTGGATGGAACCCGGGGGAGTTCATGGCTACACCTTC
D: NA
size: NA
J: TRBJ1-2
V: TRBV30
length: 14

CDR3: CASSLGPVQGNFDEQYF
DNA: TGTGCCAGCAGCTTAGGACCCGTTCAGGGGAATTTTGACGAGCAGTACTTC
D: NA
size: NA
J: TRBJ2-7
V: TRBV7-8
length: 17